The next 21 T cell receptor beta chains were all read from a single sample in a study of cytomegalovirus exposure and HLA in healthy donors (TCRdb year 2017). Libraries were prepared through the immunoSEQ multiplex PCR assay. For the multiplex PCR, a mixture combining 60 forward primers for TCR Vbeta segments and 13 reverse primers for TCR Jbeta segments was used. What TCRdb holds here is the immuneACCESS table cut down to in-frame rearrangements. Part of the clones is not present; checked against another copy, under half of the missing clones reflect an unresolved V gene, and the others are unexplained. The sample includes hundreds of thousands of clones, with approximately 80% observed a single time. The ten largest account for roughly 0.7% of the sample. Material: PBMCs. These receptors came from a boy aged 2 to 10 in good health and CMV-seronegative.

Written as DNA, the CDR3 is TGCGCCAGCAGCTTCTCCAGCACAGATACGCAGTATTTT. It yields the protein CASSFSSTDTQYF. The V call is TRBV5-1, the J call TRBJ2-3; no definite D call. Germline V lookup: CDR1 SGHRS, CDR2 YFSETQ. V was clipped by 2 bases and J by 0 bases, with 4 bases between them. CDR3 length: 13 residues.

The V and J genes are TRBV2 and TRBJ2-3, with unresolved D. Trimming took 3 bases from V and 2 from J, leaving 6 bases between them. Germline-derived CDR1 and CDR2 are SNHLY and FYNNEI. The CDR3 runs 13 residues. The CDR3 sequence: CASSDHPTDTQYF. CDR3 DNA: TGTGCCAGCAGTGATCATCCCACAGATACGCAGTATTTT.

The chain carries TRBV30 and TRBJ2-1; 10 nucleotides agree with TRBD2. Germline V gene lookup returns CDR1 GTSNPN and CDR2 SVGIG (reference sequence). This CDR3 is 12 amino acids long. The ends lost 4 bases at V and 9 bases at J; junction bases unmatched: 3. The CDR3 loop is CAWTSGSSEQFF. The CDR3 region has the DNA TGTGCCTGGACTAGCGGGAGTAGTGAGCAGTTCTTC.

In nucleotides, the CDR3 is TGTGCCAGCACCGATTATGTTCCCGCCGGAAAACTGTTTTTT. It translates to CASTDYVPAGKLFF. The V call is TRBV28, the J call TRBJ1-4; D unresolved. Germline V gene sequence: CDR1 MDHEN, CDR2 SYDVKM. The CDR3 runs to 14 residues. Trimming took 7 bases from V and 10 from J, leaving 19 bases between them.

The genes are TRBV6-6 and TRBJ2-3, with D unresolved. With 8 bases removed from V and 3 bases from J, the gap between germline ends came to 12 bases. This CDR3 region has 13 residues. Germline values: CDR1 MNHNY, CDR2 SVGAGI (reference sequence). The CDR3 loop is CASRSPYTDTQYF. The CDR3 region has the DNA TGTGCCAGCCGCTCACCCTATACAGATACGCAGTATTTT.

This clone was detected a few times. The CDR3 is CASSLYGAYEQYF. Here the CDR3 DNA reads TGTGCCAGCAGCTTATACGGAGCCTACGAGCAGTACTTC. The chain uses TRBV7-8 and TRBJ2-7; D remains ambiguous. Germline CDR1 SGHVS, CDR2 FQNEAQ. Deletions cut 2 bases from V and 2 bases from J, with 7 bases between. The CDR3 is made up of 13 amino acids. Full variable domain (rest looked up from reference TRBV7-8 and TRBJ2-7): GAGVSQSPRYKVAKRGQDVALRCDPISGHVSLFWYQQALGQGPEFLTYFQNEAQLDKSGLPSDRFFAERPEGSVSTLKIQRTQQEDSAVYLCASSLYGAYEQYFGPGTRLTVT.

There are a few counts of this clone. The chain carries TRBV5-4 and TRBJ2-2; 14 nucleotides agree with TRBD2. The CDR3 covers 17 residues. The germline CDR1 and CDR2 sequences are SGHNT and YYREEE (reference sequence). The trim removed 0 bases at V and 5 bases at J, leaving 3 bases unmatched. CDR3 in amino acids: CASSLGTSGRKTGELFF. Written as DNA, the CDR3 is TGTGCCAGCAGCTTGGGGACTAGCGGGAGGAAAACCGGGGAGCTGTTTTTT.

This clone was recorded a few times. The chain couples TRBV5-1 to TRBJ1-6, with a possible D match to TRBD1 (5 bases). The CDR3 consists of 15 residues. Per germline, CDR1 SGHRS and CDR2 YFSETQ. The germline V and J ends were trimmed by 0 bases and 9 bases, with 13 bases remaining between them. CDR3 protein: CASSLDGGVSSPLHF. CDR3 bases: TGCGCCAGCAGCTTGGATGGAGGGGTAAGTTCACCCCTCCACTTT.

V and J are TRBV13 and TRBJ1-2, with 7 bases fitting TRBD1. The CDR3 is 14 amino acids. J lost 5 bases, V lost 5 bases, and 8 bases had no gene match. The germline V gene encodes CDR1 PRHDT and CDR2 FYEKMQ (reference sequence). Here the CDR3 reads CASSPRQGGYGYTF. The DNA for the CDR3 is TGTGCCAGCAGCCCGAGACAGGGCGGGTATGGCTACACCTTC.

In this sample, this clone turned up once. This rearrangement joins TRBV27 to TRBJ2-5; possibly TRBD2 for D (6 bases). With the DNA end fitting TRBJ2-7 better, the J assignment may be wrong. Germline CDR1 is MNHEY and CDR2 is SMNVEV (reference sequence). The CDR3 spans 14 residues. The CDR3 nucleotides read TGTGCCAGCAGTCTGAGGGGAGCGGGCTACGAGCAGTACTTC. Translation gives CASSLRGAGYEQYF.

In nucleotides, the CDR3 is TGTGCCAGCAGATCGCTAGCGGGAGCCTACGAGCAGTACTTC. Its protein is CASRSLAGAYEQYF. The V and J genes are TRBV2 and TRBJ2-7, with 10 nucleotides matching TRBD2. The CDR3 loop spans 14 amino acids. Looked up from germline, CDR1 is SNHLY and CDR2 is FYNNEI. The V segment lost 6 bases and the J segment 2 bases; nucleotides outside the gene matches: 4.

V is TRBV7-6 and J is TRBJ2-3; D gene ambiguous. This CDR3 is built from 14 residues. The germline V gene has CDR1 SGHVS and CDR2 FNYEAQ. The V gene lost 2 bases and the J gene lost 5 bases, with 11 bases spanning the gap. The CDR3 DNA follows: TGTGCCAGCAGCTTAACGGGTAGACGAGATACGCAGTATTTT. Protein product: CASSLTGRRDTQYF.

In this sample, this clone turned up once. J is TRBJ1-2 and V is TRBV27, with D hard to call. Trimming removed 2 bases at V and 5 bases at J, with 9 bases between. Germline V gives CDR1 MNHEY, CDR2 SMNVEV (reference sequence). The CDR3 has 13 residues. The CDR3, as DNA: TGTGCCAGCAGTTTAGCTGGAGGTTATGGCTACACCTTC. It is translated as CASSLAGGYGYTF.

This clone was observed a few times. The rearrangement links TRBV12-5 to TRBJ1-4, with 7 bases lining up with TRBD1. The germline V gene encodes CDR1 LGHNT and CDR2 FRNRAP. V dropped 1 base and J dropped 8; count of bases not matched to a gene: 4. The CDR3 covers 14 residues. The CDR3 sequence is CASGLGQGREKLFF. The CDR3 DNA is TGTGCTAGTGGTTTGGGACAGGGTAGGGAAAAACTGTTTTTT.

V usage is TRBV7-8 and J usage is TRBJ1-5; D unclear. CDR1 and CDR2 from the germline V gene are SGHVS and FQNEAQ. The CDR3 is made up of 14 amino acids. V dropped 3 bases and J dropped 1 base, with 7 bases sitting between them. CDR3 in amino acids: CASSLAQSNQPQHF. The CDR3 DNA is TGTGCCAGCAGCTTGGCACAAAGCAATCAGCCCCAGCATTTT.

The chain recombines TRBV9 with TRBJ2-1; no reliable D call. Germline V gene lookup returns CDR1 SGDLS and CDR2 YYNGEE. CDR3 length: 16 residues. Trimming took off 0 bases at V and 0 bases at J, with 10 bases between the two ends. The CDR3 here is CASSVEPGNSYNEQFF. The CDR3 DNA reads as TGTGCCAGCAGCGTAGAACCGGGTAACTCCTACAATGAGCAGTTCTTC.

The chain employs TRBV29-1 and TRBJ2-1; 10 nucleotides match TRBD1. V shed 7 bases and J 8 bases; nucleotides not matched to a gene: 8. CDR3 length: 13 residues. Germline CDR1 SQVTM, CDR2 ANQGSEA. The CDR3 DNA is TGCAGCGCTGGACAGGGGGAAGTTTATGAGCAGTTCTTC. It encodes CSAGQGEVYEQFF.

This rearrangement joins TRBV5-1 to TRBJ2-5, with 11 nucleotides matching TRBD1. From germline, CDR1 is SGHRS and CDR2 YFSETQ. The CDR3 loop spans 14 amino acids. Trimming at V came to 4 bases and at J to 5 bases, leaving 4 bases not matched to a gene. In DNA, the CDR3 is TGCGCCAGCAGCGTGGGACAGGGGGTGGAGACCCAGTACTTC. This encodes CASSVGQGVETQYF.

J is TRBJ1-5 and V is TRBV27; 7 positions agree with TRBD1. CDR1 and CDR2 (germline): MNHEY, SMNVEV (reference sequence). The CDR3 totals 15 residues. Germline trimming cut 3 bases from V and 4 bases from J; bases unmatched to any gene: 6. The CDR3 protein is CASSLQGQANQPQHF. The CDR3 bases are TGTGCCAGCAGTTTGCAAGGACAGGCAAATCAGCCCCAGCATTTT.

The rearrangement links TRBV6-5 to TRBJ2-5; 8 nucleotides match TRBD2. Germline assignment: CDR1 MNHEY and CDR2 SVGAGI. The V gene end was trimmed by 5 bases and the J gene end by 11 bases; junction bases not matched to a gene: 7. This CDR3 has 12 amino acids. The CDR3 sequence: CASSGPGTRQYF. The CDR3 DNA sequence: TGTGCCAGCAGTGGACCCGGGACTAGACAGTACTTC.

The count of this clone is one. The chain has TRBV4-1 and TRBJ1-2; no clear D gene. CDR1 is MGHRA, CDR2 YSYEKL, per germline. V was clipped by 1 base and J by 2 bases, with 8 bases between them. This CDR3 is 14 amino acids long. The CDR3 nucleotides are TGCGCCAGCAGCCAAGCTGGGCAGAACTATGGCTACACCTTC. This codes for CASSQAGQNYGYTF.